This T cell receptor (beta chain) was identified during a study of T cells expressing NK-cell markers. Across the study: It was sorted CD3+CD56+NKG2C+, CD3+CD56+NKG2C- and CD3+CD56-NKG2C+ T cells that supplied the TCR beta repertoires. In the group of eight sequenced donors, seven were HCMV-seropositive and one was seronegative. Findings and limits, study-wide: NKG2C+ dominant clonotype frequencies in a handful of donors were about 1.0-8% of CD8+ T cells.

CDR3 length: 15 residues. CDR1 MDHEN and CDR2 SYDVKM come from the germline V gene. TCRdb reprocessed the 5' RACE reads and keeps a single row for each CDR3 protein, giving no DNA. This table lists some 190,000 distinct CDR3 sequences. Concerning this clonotype: The antigen remains undetermined.

The chain recombines TRBV28 with TRBJ2-7; the TRBD1 assignment by TCRdb is unverifiable without DNA. This sequence was found in a man aged 18-70 years in good health. Sequencing used blood T cells: a sorted CD56 or NKG2C T cell subset, CD4+ or CD8+ T cells, or bulk PBMC T cells (not recorded which). The CDR3 sequence: CASSLGGRITYEQYF.